These 14 T cell receptor beta chains came from one sample sequenced in a study of post-analysis software for immune sequencing data. These receptors have no known antigen. Study conclusions and caveats: Patients had higher frequencies than controls of about five TRBV segments, including TRBV5-6, TRBV5-1 and TRBV20-1.

The library was made from cDNA and included unique molecular identifiers. Via MiXCR, TCRdb re-called the PCR reads, giving one row per CDR3 protein. The top ten hold approximately 4.3% of the sample, which has roughly 800,000 distinct CDR3 sequences, approximately 53% seen once. What was sequenced was blood. The receptor set was obtained from a girl aged 5-17 years with multiple sclerosis.

This clonotype was seen more than once but under ten times. This chain joins TRBV5-1 and TRBJ2-5; D is ambiguous. CDR1 is SGHRS and CDR2 is YFSETQ in the germline V gene. V shed 0 bases and J shed 1 base, with 7 bases lying between them. This CDR3 has 14 amino acids. Written as DNA, the CDR3 is TGCGCCAGCAGCTTGGGTACAAGCCAAGAGACCCAGTACTTC. This codes for CASSLGTSQETQYF.

CDR3 coding DNA: TGTGCCAGCAGCTCGGGCCTCAGAGAGGGCTATGGCTACACCTTC. Its protein product is CASSSGLREGYGYTF. The J gene is TRBJ1-2, the V gene TRBV7-9; no clear D gene. Trimming shortened V by 4 bases and J by 4 bases, and 16 bases separated the two germline ends. Per the germline V gene, CDR1 is SEHNR and CDR2 is FQNEAQ (reference sequence). This CDR3 has 15 residues.

In this sample, this clonotype turned up many times. This rearrangement joins TRBV20-1 to TRBJ2-5; 14 nucleotides line up with TRBD2. The trim removed 5 bases at V and 5 bases at J, leaving 1 base unmatched. The CDR3 covers 13 residues. The germline gives CDR1 DFQATT, CDR2 SNEGSKA (reference sequence). The CDR3 nucleotides read TGCAGTGCTGGACTAGCGGGGGGTGAGACCCAGTACTTC. Amino acids: CSAGLAGGETQYF.

The chain employs TRBV5-1 and TRBJ2-5; unclear D gene. The DNA end is a closer match to TRBJ2-7, so the J assignment may be wrong. This CDR3 region has 15 residues. Germline V gene lookup returns CDR1 SGHRS and CDR2 YFSETQ. CDR3 sequence reads: CASSLGRVLTYEQYF. The CDR3, as DNA: TGCGCCAGCAGCTTGGGTCGGGTCCTTACCTACGAGCAGTACTTC.

The rearrangement joins TRBV14 to TRBJ2-7, with 10 bases lining up with TRBD1. V was clipped by 5 bases and J by 5 bases; unmatched bases: 15. CDR1 is SGHDN and CDR2 is FVKESK in the germline V gene. The CDR3 has 17 residues. The DNA for the CDR3 is TGTGCCAGCAGCAAAATTCTGCCGGGACAGGGGACCCACGAGCAGTACTTC. This encodes CASSKILPGQGTHEQYF.

V usage is TRBV5-1 and J usage is TRBJ2-5; D may be TRBD1 (6 bases). Germline values: CDR1 SGHRS, CDR2 YFSETQ. The V gene lost 1 base and the J gene lost 1 base, with 17 bases spanning the gap. The CDR3 runs 17 residues. The CDR3 sequence: CASSLWGGAGAQETQYF. As DNA, the CDR3 is TGCGCCAGCAGCTTGTGGGGCGGAGCAGGGGCCCAAGAGACCCAGTACTTC.

The chain links TRBV9 to TRBJ2-1; no definite D call. This CDR3 contains 16 residues. The germline V gene encodes CDR1 SGDLS and CDR2 YYNGEE. Trimming removed 3 bases from V and 8 bases from J, with 21 bases in between. Written as DNA, the CDR3 is TGTGCCAGCAGCGCCTCGCCCATATTGGCATTAGATGAGCAGTTCTTC. Amino acid sequence: CASSASPILALDEQFF. Looking up the rest from reference TRBV9 and TRBJ2-1 gives the full variable domain: DSGVTQTPKHLITATGQRVTLRCSPRSGDLSVYWYQQSLDQGLQFLIQYYNGEERAKGNILERFSAQQFPDLHSELNLSSLELGDSALYFCASSASPILALDEQFFGPGTRLTVL.

The rearrangement links TRBV6-2 or TRBV6-3 to TRBJ2-5; D unclear. The CDR3 is 15 residues long. The V and J ends lost 5 bases and 13 bases respectively, with 26 bases between them. The V gene's germline CDR1 is MNHEY and CDR2 SVGEGT. CDR3 coding DNA: TGTGCCAGCAGTCCCGGTAATGGATGGGAAAACATTCGGTACTTC. Its protein is CASSPGNGWENIRYF.

The chain has TRBV29-1 and TRBJ2-3; D not certain. V was pared by 6 bases and J by 3 bases, with 10 bases between. The CDR3 sequence is 12 residues long. Germline-derived CDR1 and CDR2 are SQVTM and ANQGSEA. The CDR3 here is CSVSLQTDTQYF. DNA for the CDR3: TGCAGCGTCTCCCTACAGACAGATACGCAGTATTTT.

A few counts support this clonotype. V gene TRBV6-6 combines with J gene TRBJ1-2, with TRBD1 identical over 7 bases. Looked up from germline, CDR1 is MNHNY and CDR2 is SVGAGI (reference sequence). Unmatched junction bases numbered 10, after V lost 8 bases and J lost 4 bases. The CDR3 spans 14 residues. CDR3 DNA: TGTGCCAGCCAAACCCGGGACAGAGCCTATGGCTACACCTTC. As protein: CASQTRDRAYGYTF.

This clonotype was observed a few times. This sequence joins TRBV6-6 and TRBJ2-7; unclear D gene. This CDR3 spans 11 amino acids. Germline V gives CDR1 MNHNY, CDR2 SVGAGI (reference sequence). The V end was cut by 3 bases, the J end by 7 bases, with 7 bases between. The CDR3 DNA sequence: TGTGCCAGCAGTTATATGGATGAGCAGTACTTC. The encoded protein is CASSYMDEQYF.

The J gene is TRBJ2-5, the V gene TRBV7-9, with 9 bases matching TRBD2. The V segment lost 0 bases and the J segment 4 bases; nucleotides outside the gene matches: 9. This CDR3 comprises 17 residues. CDR1 SEHNR and CDR2 FQNEAQ come from the germline V gene (reference sequence). The DNA of the CDR3 is TGTGCCAGCAGCTTAGCCATCGCGGGAGGGTCAAGAGAGACCCAGTACTTC. Amino acids: CASSLAIAGGSRETQYF. The whole variable domain, filled in from reference TRBV7-9 and TRBJ2-5, reads DTGVSQNPRHKITKRGQNVTFRCDPISEHNRLYWYRQTLGQGPEFLTYFQNEAQLEKSRLLSDRFSAERPKGSFSTLEIQRTEQGDSAMYLCASSLAIAGGSRETQYFGPGTRLLVL.

The V and J genes are TRBV10-3 and TRBJ2-1, with D tentatively TRBD2 (7 bases). V lost 6 bases to trimming and J lost 4 bases, with 13 bases between them. Per the germline V gene, CDR1 is ENHRY and CDR2 is SYGVKD. CDR3 size: 14 residues. Written as DNA, the CDR3 is TGTGCCATCAGGTTAGGGGGGGGTTACAATGAGCAGTTCTTC. Its translation is CAIRLGGGYNEQFF.

A single count supports this clonotype. This chain uses TRBV20-1 with TRBJ2-1; perhaps TRBD1 as D (5 bases). V lost 3 bases, J lost 5 bases, and 14 bases lay in between. This CDR3 has 14 residues. Germline assignment: CDR1 DFQATT and CDR2 SNEGSKA (reference sequence). The CDR3: CSASRLDRHNEQFF. The CDR3 region has the DNA TGCAGTGCTAGCAGACTTGACAGACACAATGAGCAGTTCTTC.